This T cell receptor beta chain was profiled in a study of shared clonotypes between healthy human individuals. Study background: Three men and a couple of women, aged 18 to 49, were donors. CD8 memory received one plate per donor, CD8 naive two, CD4 memory three and CD4 naive three.

As defined, naive CD8 cells were CD45RO-negative and positively selected for CCR7, with terminally differentiated effector memory CD45RA+ cells excluded. Measured with immunoSEQ multiplex PCR; TCRdb has only the in-frame clones, and not every one. The data show 2 million or so clones, roughly 95% seen once. This CDR3 contains 17 residues. Germline lookup yields CDR1 SEHNR and CDR2 FQNEAQ (reference sequence). J gave up 5 bases and V 1 base, and 9 bases lay outside the gene matches. The receptor was isolated from a man younger than 35 in good health. Sequencing was done on a sample of naive CD8+ T cells sorted from blood. The chain employs TRBV7-9 and TRBJ2-5, with TRBD2 matching over 11 bases. The CDR3: CASSLGNLAGGDETQYF. The CDR3 nucleotides are TGTGCCAGCAGCTTAGGAAACCTAGCGGGAGGTGACGAGACCCAGTACTTC.